This T cell receptor beta chain was sequenced in a study of T cell changes during pregnancy in multiple sclerosis. The CDR3 totals 15 residues. Germline V gene sequence: CDR1 SEHNR, CDR2 FQNEAQ (reference sequence). V lost 3 bases and J lost 5, with 13 bases in between. Sequencing used immunoSEQ multiplex PCR; TCRdb keeps in-frame clones, though not all of them. The table includes 100,000 or so clones, about 94% detected once. This TCR came from a female donor with multiple sclerosis, enrolled in a pregnancy study. Sample: peripheral blood, taken before pregnancy. This chain uses TRBV7-9 with TRBJ1-4; D might be TRBD1 (6 bases). CDR3 bases: TGTGCCAGCAGCTTCAGGGGACTAGGGAATGAAAAACTGTTTTTT. Its protein product is CASSFRGLGNEKLFF.